The entry that follows covers one TCR beta chain sequence. The sample is drawn from a study of blood T cell repertoires in COVID-19. Across the whole study: T cells, B-cell-depleted T cells, or PBMCs provided the cDNA or gDNA that served as material.

This table comes from immunoSEQ multiplex PCR, and its TCRdb copy is limited to in-frame clones, with some not included. The sample contains about 54,000 clones, less than 95% of which appear only once. In germline, CDR1 is SNHLY, CDR2 FYNNEI. The CDR3 contains 16 residues. V trimming: 4 bases; J trimming: 2 bases; junction bases outside the gene matches: 6. The sample taken for sequencing was peripheral blood. The rearrangement uses TRBV2 and TRBJ2-1, with 9 bases matching TRBD1. This clonotype originated in a woman in her 40s with active COVID-19. CDR3 nucleotide sequence: TGTGCCAGCAGTGGTGTAGGGACAGGGACCTACAATGAGCAGTTCTTC. This sequence encodes CASSGVGTGTYNEQFF.